The 32 T cell receptor beta chains below all came from one sample that was sequenced in a study of blood T cell repertoires in COVID-19. Profiled with immunoSEQ multiplex PCR; TCRdb holds only in-frame clones, not every one. The profile covers fewer than 250,000 clones, with approximately 83% appearing a single time and about 4.6% taken by the ten largest. Sequencing used PBMCs or T cells enriched from blood (not recorded which). Source of these receptors: a woman in her 50s who had been exposed to COVID-19.

This clone is a singleton in its sample. The same CDR3 is also encoded by other DNA sequences in this sample. This chain joins TRBV7-9 and TRBJ1-1, with TRBD1 as a possible D gene (6 bases). From germline, CDR1 is SEHNR and CDR2 FQNEAQ (reference sequence). The CDR3 spans 13 residues. V dropped 6 bases and J dropped 4 bases, with 12 bases sitting between them. The CDR3 protein is CASSSTGTTEAFF. The CDR3 coding sequence is TGTGCCAGCAGTTCTACAGGGACCACTGAAGCTTTCTTT. Looking up the rest from reference TRBV7-9 and TRBJ1-1 gives the full variable domain: DTGVSQNPRHKITKRGQNVTFRCDPISEHNRLYWYRQTLGQGPEFLTYFQNEAQLEKSRLLSDRFSAERPKGSFSTLEIQRTEQGDSAMYLCASSSTGTTEAFFGQGTRLTVV.

This rearrangement joins TRBV2 to TRBJ1-1, with D possibly matching TRBD1 (5 bases). Trimming took 3 bases from V and 3 from J, leaving 11 bases between them. The CDR3 extends over 14 amino acids. CDR1 is SNHLY, CDR2 FYNNEI, per germline. The CDR3 DNA reads as TGTGCCAGCAGTGAGCAGGGTGGGGACACTGAAGCTTTCTTT. Its translation: CASSEQGGDTEAFF. The variable domain in full, completed from reference TRBV2 and TRBJ1-1, reads EPEVTQTPSHQVTQMGQEVILRCVPISNHLYFYWYRQILGQKVEFLVSFYNNEISEKSEIFDDQFSVERPDGSNFTLKIRSTKLEDSAMYFCASSEQGGDTEAFFGQGTRLTVV.

The V and J genes are TRBV19 and TRBJ1-5; perhaps TRBD1 as D (6 bases). Trimming removed 6 bases from V and 5 bases from J, with 11 bases in between. This CDR3 spans 13 amino acids. Germline V gene data show CDR1 as LNHDA and CDR2 as SQIVND (reference sequence). The CDR3 DNA sequence: TGTGCCAGTAGACAACAGGGTTATCAGCCCCAGCATTTT. Translation gives CASRQQGYQPQHF.

This sequence joins TRBV27 and TRBJ1-4; 7 bases are a match to TRBD1. The germline V gene has CDR1 MNHEY and CDR2 SMNVEV (reference sequence). With V trimmed by 2 bases and J by 8 bases, 8 bases remained unmatched. The CDR3 spans 15 residues. CDR3 DNA: TGTGCCAGCAGTTTACCCCGGACAGGTGAAGAAAAACTGTTTTTT. This codes for CASSLPRTGEEKLFF.

This chain links TRBV7-8 with TRBJ2-2; the D gene is possibly TRBD1 (6 bases). In germline, CDR1 is SGHVS, CDR2 FQNEAQ. This CDR3 has 15 amino acids. The V and J ends lost 1 base and 7 bases respectively, with 13 bases between them. The CDR3 protein is CASSLGVGQYGELFF. CDR3 DNA: TGTGCCAGCAGCTTAGGGGTCGGACAGTACGGGGAGCTGTTTTTT.

The chain couples TRBV30 to TRBJ1-1, with D possibly TRBD1 on 6 matching bases. Per germline, CDR1 GTSNPN and CDR2 SVGIG (reference sequence). V lost 1 base to trimming and J lost 6 bases, with 15 bases between them. The CDR3 has 14 amino acids. The CDR3 loop reads CAWSGTALFAEAFF. DNA for the CDR3: TGTGCCTGGAGTGGGACAGCGTTATTCGCTGAAGCTTTCTTT.

The chain carries TRBV2 and TRBJ1-1; tentatively, D is TRBD1 (6 bases). This CDR3 comprises 14 residues. V was clipped by 2 bases and J by 6 bases, with 13 bases between them. Germline V gene data show CDR1 as SNHLY and CDR2 as FYNNEI. CDR3 sequence: CASSETGLVAEAFF. The CDR3 DNA reads as TGTGCCAGCAGTGAAACAGGGTTAGTGGCTGAAGCTTTCTTT.

The sample holds one count of this clone. The CDR3 is CASSDRLADTQYF. CDR3 in DNA: TGTGCCAGCAGCGACCGACTTGCAGATACGCAGTATTTT. The V and J genes are TRBV5-6 and TRBJ2-3; D unresolved. The germline gives CDR1 SGHDT, CDR2 YYEEEE. The CDR3 spans 13 residues. V shed 4 bases and J shed 4 bases, with 10 bases lying between them.

This chain uses TRBV11-1 with TRBJ2-1; 11 bases align to TRBD2. J lost 4 bases, V lost 5 bases, and 4 bases had no gene match. The V gene's germline CDR1 is SGHAT and CDR2 FQDESV (reference sequence). The CDR3 covers 15 residues. Here the CDR3 DNA reads TGTGCCAGCAGCCGGGGACTAGCGGCTTACAATGAGCAGTTCTTC. This encodes CASSRGLAAYNEQFF.

The chain couples TRBV5-6 to TRBJ1-1; TRBD1 agrees at 7 bases. Per germline, CDR1 SGHDT and CDR2 YYEEEE. The V gene end was trimmed by 4 bases and the J gene end by 7 bases; junction bases not matched to a gene: 16. This CDR3 contains 16 residues. The CDR3 DNA is TGTGCCAGCAGCCCACTTCGGGACAGCGTACTTAATGAAGCTTTCTTT. This codes for CASSPLRDSVLNEAFF.

The chain employs TRBV28 and TRBJ1-1; 7 nucleotides match TRBD1. The CDR3 has 14 amino acids. Germline V gene lookup returns CDR1 MDHEN and CDR2 SYDVKM. Trimming removed 5 bases from V and 2 bases from J; junction bases left unmatched: 5. The CDR3 loop reads CASSDQGGNTEAFF. CDR3 nucleotide sequence: TGTGCCAGCAGTGACCAGGGGGGCAACACTGAAGCTTTCTTT.

J is TRBJ1-6 and V is TRBV15; D remains unclear. The CDR3 is made up of 15 amino acids. Looked up from germline, CDR1 is LNHNV and CDR2 is YYDKDF (reference sequence). V gave up 5 bases and J gave up 10 bases, with 18 bases separating them. The CDR3 DNA reads TGTGCCACCAGCCCTCAACGTCCGAGCGGGTCACCCCTCCACTTT. Translation: CATSPQRPSGSPLHF.

The genes are TRBV11-2 and TRBJ2-1; 7 nucleotides align to TRBD2. Trimming at V came to 1 base and at J to 5 bases, leaving 5 bases not matched to a gene. The length of the CDR3 is 15 residues. Looked up from germline, CDR1 is SGHAT and CDR2 is FQNNGV. CDR3: CASSLGGGSDNEQFF. CDR3 nucleotides: TGTGCCAGCAGCTTAGGGGGGGGTTCTGACAATGAGCAGTTCTTC.

This clone turned up a few times. V is TRBV10-2 and J is TRBJ2-1; D gene uncertain. Trimming took 6 bases from V and 7 from J, leaving 16 bases between them. The length of the CDR3 is 14 residues. CDR1 and CDR2 from the germline V gene are WSHSY and SAAADI. The CDR3 protein is CASRAPATGNEQFF. For the CDR3, the DNA is TGCGCCAGCAGGGCCCCCGCCACGGGTAATGAGCAGTTCTTC.

V is TRBV14 and J is TRBJ1-1; 7 bases align to TRBD1. Germline CDR1 reads SGHDN; CDR2 reads FVKESK. This CDR3 region has 15 residues. The ends lost 4 bases at V and 0 bases at J; junction bases unmatched: 5. DNA of the CDR3: TGTGCCAGCAGCCGGGACAGCGACATGAACACTGAAGCTTTCTTT. This encodes CASSRDSDMNTEAFF.

The chain joins TRBV6-5 to TRBJ1-1; D not resolved. Germline V lookup: CDR1 MNHEY, CDR2 SVGAGI. Trimming took 6 bases from V and 2 from J, leaving 10 bases between them. CDR3 size: 13 residues. CDR3 region: CASSREVNTEAFF. As DNA, the CDR3 is TGTGCCAGCAGCCGAGAGGTAAACACTGAAGCTTTCTTT.

In its sample, this clone was seen a few times. This chain uses TRBV10-2 with TRBJ2-1, with TRBD2 matching 11 bases. The J segment lost 3 bases and the V segment lost 0 bases, leaving 1 base of the junction unmatched. The CDR3 loop spans 16 amino acids. Germline assignment: CDR1 WSHSY and CDR2 SAAADI. This CDR3 reads CASSESGLAGYNEQFF. The DNA of the CDR3 is TGCGCCAGCAGTGAGTCCGGACTAGCGGGCTACAATGAGCAGTTCTTC.

The chain links TRBV6-2 or TRBV6-3 to TRBJ2-1, with 10 bases fitting TRBD2. Trimming cost V 0 bases and J 4 bases; bases outside gene matches: 12. There are 19 residues in the CDR3. Germline V gene lookup returns CDR1 MNHEY and CDR2 SVGEGT. The CDR3, as DNA: TGTGCCAGCAGTTACTCGTTTGGCACTAGCGGGACTACTTACAATGAGCAGTTCTTC. This codes for CASSYSFGTSGTTYNEQFF.

The chain combines TRBV4-1 with TRBJ2-3; 11 positions agree with TRBD1. Germline V lookup: CDR1 MGHRA, CDR2 YSYEKL. The J segment lost 3 bases and the V segment lost 1 base, leaving 0 bases of the junction unmatched. The CDR3 is 15 residues long. CDR3 sequence reads: CASSQGDRGTDTQYF. The CDR3 DNA follows: TGCGCCAGCAGCCAAGGGGACAGGGGGACAGATACGCAGTATTTT.

The chain links TRBV6-5 to TRBJ1-2; D may be TRBD1 (6 bases). The germline gives CDR1 MNHEY, CDR2 SVGAGI. The CDR3 totals 12 residues. Trimming shortened V by 5 bases and J by 11 bases, and 15 bases separated the two germline ends. The CDR3 here is CASSQQGRIYTF. For the CDR3, the DNA is TGTGCCAGCAGTCAACAGGGTAGGATTTACACCTTC.

The rearrangement joins TRBV9 to TRBJ1-1; D uncertain. Germline V gene data show CDR1 as SGDLS and CDR2 as YYNGEE. V dropped 0 bases and J dropped 3 bases, with 12 bases sitting between them. The CDR3 is made up of 15 amino acids. The CDR3 nucleotides are TGTGCCAGCAGCGTAGCTCCCACATTGGACACTGAAGCTTTCTTT. Residues: CASSVAPTLDTEAFF.

The chain is built from TRBV29-1 and TRBJ1-3; possibly TRBD1 for D (5 bases). The CDR3 spans 14 residues. Deletions cut 5 bases from V and 0 bases from J, with 11 bases between. Germline-derived CDR1 and CDR2 are SQVTM and ANQGSEA. CDR3 coding DNA: TGCAGCGTTCTACAGGCTACCTCTGGAAACACCATATATTTT. Translation: CSVLQATSGNTIYF.

The rearrangement joins TRBV11-2 to TRBJ2-5; 7 nucleotides line up with TRBD1. Germline assignment: CDR1 SGHAT and CDR2 FQNNGV. This CDR3 is 14 amino acids long. Trimming took 8 bases from V and 1 from J; bases not matched to a gene: 7. This CDR3 reads CASSTGRIQETQYF. The CDR3 bases are TGTGCCAGCTCGACAGGGAGAATCCAAGAGACCCAGTACTTC.

The chain joins TRBV7-8 to TRBJ1-1, with 8 bases matching TRBD1. The junction had 5 bases not matched to a gene; V was cut back by 4 bases and J by 10 bases. The germline CDR1 and CDR2 sequences are SGHVS and FQNEAQ. The CDR3 is 12 residues long. In DNA, the CDR3 is TGTGCCAGCAGCTCTTCAGGACAGGGAGCTTTCTTT. Encoded protein: CASSSSGQGAFF.

The rearrangement joins TRBV4-1 to TRBJ1-1; 7 nucleotides match TRBD1. Germline loops: CDR1 MGHRA, CDR2 YSYEKL. This CDR3 comprises 16 residues. The ends lost 0 bases at V and 8 bases at J; junction bases unmatched: 12. The CDR3 DNA sequence: TGCGCCAGCAGCCAAGATATGCCCGACAGGGTGCCCGAAGCTTTCTTT. This codes for CASSQDMPDRVPEAFF.

This clone has only one observation. V gene TRBV18 combines with J gene TRBJ1-1; 7 bases are a match to TRBD1. The V gene's germline CDR1 is KGHSH and CDR2 LQKENI. V lost 6 bases to trimming and J lost 0 bases; unmatched junction nucleotides: 7. The CDR3 spans 15 residues. CDR3 in amino acids: CASSSDRSLNTEAFF. Here the CDR3 DNA reads TGTGCCAGCTCGTCGGACAGGAGCCTGAACACTGAAGCTTTCTTT.

The chain combines TRBV3-1 (or the pseudogene TRBV3-2) with TRBJ2-3; 14 bases agree with TRBD2. CDR1 and CDR2 (germline): LGHDT, YNNKEL (reference sequence). The CDR3 extends over 16 amino acids. With 4 bases clipped from V and 5 bases from J, the junction kept 5 bases outside the gene matches. DNA for the CDR3: TGTGCCAGCAGCCTCCGACTAGCGGGGGGGGGAGATACGCAGTATTTT. It translates to CASSLRLAGGGDTQYF.

The V gene is TRBV20-1, the J gene TRBJ2-3; TRBD1 matches 7 bases. The CDR3 has 14 residues. CDR1 and CDR2 from the germline V gene are DFQATT and SNEGSKA (reference sequence). V lost 3 bases and J lost 4; bases outside the gene matches: 7. As DNA, the CDR3 is TGCAGTGCTAGTGGATCGACAGGGCCAGATACGCAGTATTTT. Residues: CSASGSTGPDTQYF.

This clone showed up just a few times. The rearrangement uses TRBV3-1 (or the pseudogene TRBV3-2) and TRBJ2-7, with 10 bases aligning to TRBD1. Germline trimming cut 3 bases from V and 7 bases from J; bases unmatched to any gene: 6. The CDR3 sequence is 14 residues long. Germline V gene data show CDR1 as LGHDT and CDR2 as YNNKEL (reference sequence). CDR3 sequence reads: CASSQRQGAGEQYF. The CDR3, as DNA: TGTGCCAGCAGCCAGAGACAGGGGGCTGGAGAGCAGTACTTC.

The chain uses TRBV18 and TRBJ1-1; D remains ambiguous. The V end was cut by 1 base, the J end by 0 bases, with 12 bases between. The CDR3 contains 16 residues. Germline CDR1 reads KGHSH; CDR2 reads LQKENI. The CDR3 reads CASSPLGVLMNTEAFF. The CDR3 region has the DNA TGTGCCAGCTCACCACTTGGAGTGCTGATGAACACTGAAGCTTTCTTT.

The rearrangement joins TRBV5-4 to TRBJ2-1; D is possibly TRBD2 (7 bases). V was cut by 3 bases and J by 8 bases, with 24 bases left in between. The CDR3 runs 17 residues. In germline, CDR1 is SGHNT, CDR2 YYREEE (reference sequence). The CDR3 here is CASSSSRGGLGAHEQFF. In DNA form, the CDR3 reads TGTGCCAGCAGCTCCTCAAGGGGGGGCCTAGGGGCGCATGAGCAGTTCTTC.

The chain couples TRBV4-3 to TRBJ2-3; D is unclear. CDR3 length: 14 amino acids. Germline V CDR1 and CDR2: LGHNA, YSLEER. Trimming shortened V by 0 bases and J by 2 bases, and 6 bases separated the two germline ends. DNA for the CDR3: TGCGCCAGCAGCCAAGATTTAATCACAGATACGCAGTATTTT. Translation: CASSQDLITDTQYF.